This passage covers 32 T cell receptor beta chains from one sample sequenced in a study of a mutant IDH1 vaccine in newly diagnosed glioma. Time point reported: week 23, last vaccination. The study gave 300 ug of mutant IDH1 20-mer peptide per vaccine dose, with topical imiquimod. These receptors lack a known antigen. The method was immunoSEQ multiplex PCR; TCRdb's version includes in-frame clones alone and lacks a portion of them. The profile covers about 55,000 clones, with 75% to 85% appearing a single time and approximately 6.2% taken by the ten largest. The sample here was PBMCs, taken from a glioma patient whose treatment included an IDH1 peptide vaccine. These receptors all come from a man aged 35 to 55 with glioma.

The gene calls are TRBV5-4 and TRBJ1-2, with no clear D. Germline assignment: CDR1 SGHNT and CDR2 YYREEE (reference sequence). CDR3 length equals 14 residues. The V end lost 6 bases, the J end lost 2 bases, and 14 bases lay between the germline ends. For the CDR3, the DNA is TGTGCCAGCACCACCTCGTCCGTGAACTATGGCTACACCTTC. This translates into CASTTSSVNYGYTF.

The gene calls are TRBV5-1 and TRBJ1-1, with D perhaps TRBD1 (5 bases). CDR1 is SGHRS and CDR2 is YFSETQ in the germline V gene. V dropped 0 bases and J dropped 7 bases, with 13 bases sitting between them. This CDR3 is 14 amino acids long. DNA for the CDR3: TGCGCCAGCAGCTTGGGCGTCCAGGGTGGTGAAGCTTTCTTT. This sequence encodes CASSLGVQGGEAFF.

The chain uses TRBV19 and TRBJ2-1; a possible D gene is TRBD1 (5 bases). The CDR3 spans 17 residues. Trimming cost V 5 bases and J 8 bases, with 25 bases left between them. Germline V gives CDR1 LNHDA, CDR2 SQIVND (reference sequence). CDR3 nucleotide sequence: TGTGCCAGTAGTCCGACCTTGGTAGGGGTCAGAAGGTATGAGCAGTTCTTC. Its translation: CASSPTLVGVRRYEQFF.

The rearrangement uses TRBV6-1 and TRBJ2-1; D tentatively reads TRBD1 or TRBD2 (6 bases each). The CDR3 contains 14 residues. V dropped 3 bases and J dropped 5 bases, with 11 bases sitting between them. Germline V gene data show CDR1 as MNHNS and CDR2 as SASEGT. CDR3 sequence: CASSDTGGNNEQFF. DNA for the CDR3: TGTGCCAGCAGTGATACCGGGGGCAACAATGAGCAGTTCTTC.

This clone was picked up a small number of times. This chain connects TRBV2 to TRBJ2-1, with 7 bases matching TRBD1. Germline assignment: CDR1 SNHLY and CDR2 FYNNEI. The CDR3 length is 14 residues. Trimming cost V 7 bases and J 5 bases; bases outside gene matches: 8. CDR3 loop: CASIRDRLDNEQFF. CDR3 nucleotides: TGTGCCAGCATCCGGGACAGACTCGACAATGAGCAGTTCTTC.

This clone was counted once. CDR3 loop: CASSPTDLGEKLFF. CDR3 coding DNA: TGTGCCAGCAGCCCGACTGACCTGGGGGAAAAACTGTTTTTT. V gene TRBV7-9 combines with J gene TRBJ1-4, with D unclear. There are 14 residues in the CDR3. V was cut by 5 bases and J by 8 bases, with 15 bases left in between. CDR1 and CDR2 from the germline V gene are SEHNR and FQNEAQ (reference sequence).

This sequence joins TRBV6-5 and TRBJ2-5; D call uncertain. The CDR3 totals 13 residues. V was cut by 3 bases and J by 2 bases, with 7 bases left in between. The germline gives CDR1 MNHEY, CDR2 SVGAGI. The CDR3 DNA reads TGTGCCAGCAGTTATGAACATCAAGAGACCCAGTACTTC. As protein: CASSYEHQETQYF.

The chain links TRBV10-3 to TRBJ2-3, with TRBD2 matching 8 bases. Losses at the gene ends were 2 bases for V and 2 bases for J; bases not matched to a gene: 6. Germline V gene data show CDR1 as ENHRY and CDR2 as SYGVKD. This CDR3 has 16 amino acids. CDR3 DNA sequence: TGTGCCATCAGTGAGAGTGACGGGGGGGACACAGATACGCAGTATTTT. This encodes CAISESDGGDTDTQYF.

The chain links TRBV6-5 to TRBJ2-1; no firm D call. V was cut by 2 bases and J by 6 bases, with 5 bases left in between. The length of the CDR3 is 12 residues. Germline V gene sequence: CDR1 MNHEY, CDR2 SVGAGI. CDR3 amino acids: CASSYEGNEQFF. CDR3 DNA: TGTGCCAGCAGTTACGAAGGCAATGAGCAGTTCTTC.

The gene calls are TRBV30 and TRBJ2-4, with 9 bases identical to TRBD1. Losses at the gene ends were 4 bases for V and 0 bases for J; bases not matched to a gene: 4. This CDR3 has 15 amino acids. Germline assignment: CDR1 GTSNPN and CDR2 SVGIG (reference sequence). The CDR3 reads CAWNGQGIAKNIQYF. CDR3 nucleotide sequence: TGTGCCTGGAATGGACAGGGGATAGCCAAAAACATTCAGTACTTC.

The rearrangement joins TRBV4-1 to TRBJ2-5, with 8 positions matching TRBD2. Gene TRBJ2-7 matches the end of the DNA better, so the J call may be wrong. In germline, CDR1 is MGHRA, CDR2 YSYEKL. This CDR3 region has 18 residues. CDR3 residues: CASSLSRGATSRSYEQYF. The CDR3 nucleotides are TGCGCCAGCAGCCTCTCGCGGGGGGCAACCTCCCGCTCCTACGAGCAGTACTTC.

V usage is TRBV7-3 and J usage is TRBJ2-1, with 16 bases that match TRBD2. The CDR3 consists of 18 residues. V gave up 4 bases and J gave up 7 bases; unmatched junction bases: 10. CDR1 and CDR2 (germline): SGHTA, FQGTGA. This chain's CDR3 is CASSSVPGLAGGSNEQFF. CDR3 DNA: TGTGCCAGCAGCTCGGTCCCGGGACTAGCGGGGGGGTCGAATGAGCAGTTCTTC. Full variable domain (missing parts from reference TRBV7-3 and TRBJ2-1): GAGVSQTPSNKVTEKGKYVELRCDPISGHTALYWYRQSLGQGPEFLIYFQGTGAADDSGLPNDRFFAVRPEGSVSTLKIQRTERGDSAVYLCASSSVPGLAGGSNEQFFGPGTRLTVL.

This chain connects TRBV9 to TRBJ2-1; D is perhaps TRBD2 (5 bases). The length of the CDR3 is 11 residues. Germline CDR1 and CDR2: SGDLS and YYNGEE. The V end lost 3 bases, the J end lost 9 bases, and 7 bases lay between the germline ends. The CDR3: CASSASGEQFF. The CDR3 bases are TGTGCCAGCAGCGCCAGCGGTGAGCAGTTCTTC.

This chain joins TRBV19 and TRBJ2-2; D call uncertain. V lost 6 bases, J lost 1 base, and 6 bases lay in between. Germline V gives CDR1 LNHDA, CDR2 SQIVND (reference sequence). The CDR3 is 13 amino acids. CDR3 residues: CASRVGNTGELFF. The CDR3 nucleotides are TGTGCCAGTAGGGTGGGGAACACCGGGGAGCTGTTTTTT.

The chain employs TRBV7-9 and TRBJ2-7; 9 bases line up with TRBD1. Losses at the gene ends were 4 bases for V and 2 bases for J; bases not matched to a gene: 6. The CDR3 contains 15 residues. Germline values: CDR1 SEHNR, CDR2 FQNEAQ (reference sequence). The CDR3 DNA reads as TGTGCCAGCAGCTCCACCGGGACAGGGACCTACGAGCAGTACTTC. Residues: CASSSTGTGTYEQYF.

A few counts support this clone. The J gene is TRBJ1-1, the V gene TRBV30; D is uncertain. Germline V gene lookup returns CDR1 GTSNPN and CDR2 SVGIG (reference sequence). V was clipped by 3 bases and J by 1 base, with 18 bases between them. The CDR3 loop spans 16 amino acids. The CDR3: CAWSASIWSKNTEAFF. The CDR3 nucleotides read TGTGCCTGGAGCGCCTCAATTTGGAGCAAGAACACTGAAGCTTTCTTT.

Only a few counts were recorded for this clone. This sequence joins TRBV9 and TRBJ1-2; 8 nucleotides match TRBD1. This CDR3 contains 15 residues. CDR1 and CDR2 (germline): SGDLS, YYNGEE. V dropped 2 bases and J dropped 8; count of bases not matched to a gene: 11. The CDR3 protein is CASSVEGQGAQGYTF. The CDR3 nucleotides read TGTGCCAGCAGCGTCGAGGGGCAGGGGGCGCAAGGCTACACCTTC.

The V and J genes are TRBV4-2 and TRBJ2-5; 8 bases are a match to TRBD2. This CDR3 region has 18 residues. Unmatched junction bases numbered 11, after V lost 0 bases and J lost 2 bases. Germline-derived CDR1 and CDR2 are LGHNA and YNFKEQ. The CDR3 here is CASSQDQWKRGPQETQYF. CDR3 DNA: TGTGCCAGCAGCCAAGATCAGTGGAAGCGGGGGCCGCAAGAGACCCAGTACTTC.

V is TRBV5-4 and J is TRBJ2-2; TRBD1 might be the D (6 bases). The CDR3 spans 15 residues. Trimming removed 9 bases at V and 6 bases at J, with 21 bases between. Per germline, CDR1 SGHNT and CDR2 YYREEE (reference sequence). In nucleotides, the CDR3 is TGTGCCACCAAAGCTGGGTCAGGGGTTTCCGGGGAGCTGTTTTTT. Translation gives CATKAGSGVSGELFF. The complete variable domain, with remaining parts taken from reference TRBV5-4 and TRBJ2-2, reads ETGVTQSPTHLIKTRGQQVTLRCSSQSGHNTVSWYQQALGQGPQFIFQYYREEENGRGNFPPRFSGLQFPNYSSELNVNALELDDSALYLCATKAGSGVSGELFFGEGSRLTVL.

This chain links TRBV2 with TRBJ1-1; D gene uncertain. CDR3 length: 12 residues. V was shortened by 8 bases and J by 3 bases, with 10 bases between the two germline ends. Germline lookup yields CDR1 SNHLY and CDR2 FYNNEI. CDR3 amino acids: CASAGSHTEAFF. The CDR3 DNA is TGTGCCAGCGCAGGTAGCCACACTGAAGCTTTCTTT.

This chain connects TRBV9 to TRBJ1-3; D gene unclear. CDR3 size: 16 residues. Germline CDR1 reads SGDLS; CDR2 reads YYNGEE. Trimming took off 4 bases at V and 0 bases at J, with 14 bases between the two ends. The CDR3 coding sequence is TGTGCCAGCAGCCGAGATATAACTAGCTCTGGAAACACCATATATTTT. Amino acid sequence: CASSRDITSSGNTIYF.

The chain is built from TRBV11-2 and TRBJ1-6, with no clear D. Per germline, CDR1 SGHAT and CDR2 FQNNGV. The CDR3 totals 16 residues. V was trimmed by 0 bases and J by 9 bases, leaving 15 bases between them. The CDR3 reads CASSLEGPIGGSPLHF. The CDR3 nucleotides read TGTGCCAGCAGCTTAGAAGGTCCCATAGGTGGTTCACCCCTCCACTTT.

This chain uses TRBV7-8 with TRBJ1-5; D gene ambiguous. The germline gives CDR1 SGHVS, CDR2 FQNEAQ. This CDR3 comprises 17 residues. Deletions cut 5 bases from V and 5 bases from J, with 22 bases between. Here the CDR3 DNA reads TGTGCCAGCAGCGGGCCCGGTGGACCCACAGTTGATCAGCCCCAGCATTTT. Translating it yields CASSGPGGPTVDQPQHF.

This chain uses TRBV15 with TRBJ1-2; D might be TRBD1 (5 bases). The CDR3 length is 13 residues. Germline CDR1 LNHNV, CDR2 YYDKDF (reference sequence). Trimming pared 0 bases from V and 6 bases from J, leaving 8 bases between. The CDR3 protein is CATSREGGDGYTF. For the CDR3, the DNA is TGTGCCACCAGCAGAGAGGGAGGGGATGGCTACACCTTC.

The chain joins TRBV27 to TRBJ2-7, with 8 nucleotides matching TRBD1. The CDR3 covers 15 residues. CDR1 is MNHEY and CDR2 is SMNVEV in the germline V gene (reference sequence). With V trimmed by 6 bases and J by 3 bases, 10 bases remained unmatched. Here the CDR3 reads CASRSGTGDVYEQYF. In DNA form, the CDR3 reads TGTGCCAGCAGGTCCGGGACAGGCGACGTCTACGAGCAGTACTTC.

The V and J genes are TRBV5-1 and TRBJ2-2; D is undetermined. This CDR3 comprises 14 residues. V was shortened by 0 bases and J by 6 bases, with 9 bases between the two germline ends. Germline assignment: CDR1 SGHRS and CDR2 YFSETQ. CDR3 sequence (DNA): TGCGCCAGCAGCTTGGATCTGGGTTCCGGGGAGCTGTTTTTT. It specifies CASSLDLGSGELFF.

The chain is built from TRBV6-5 and TRBJ1-6; D not resolved. Looked up from germline, CDR1 is MNHEY and CDR2 is SVGAGI. V was trimmed by 0 bases and J by 6 bases, leaving 12 bases between them. This CDR3 has 16 amino acids. Written as DNA, the CDR3 is TGTGCCAGCAGTTACTCGATCGGTCCGATTAATTCACCCCTCCACTTT. This encodes CASSYSIGPINSPLHF.

The rearrangement links TRBV6-1 to TRBJ2-1; possibly TRBD1 for D (6 bases). CDR3 length equals 15 residues. Germline lookup yields CDR1 MNHNS and CDR2 SASEGT. Trimming cost V 6 bases and J 5 bases, with 17 bases left between them. CDR3 amino acids: CASRQRQEPNNEQFF. CDR3 bases: TGTGCCAGCAGACAACGACAGGAACCTAACAATGAGCAGTTCTTC.

The chain joins TRBV7-9 to TRBJ2-3, with D possibly being TRBD2 (6 bases). This CDR3 has 13 amino acids. V lost 5 bases to trimming and J lost 6 bases, with 12 bases between them. Germline-derived CDR1 and CDR2 are SEHNR and FQNEAQ (reference sequence). CDR3 in amino acids: CASSLDGRDTQYF. The CDR3 DNA follows: TGTGCCAGCAGCCTCGATGGGAGGGATACGCAGTATTTT.

The CDR3 DNA is TGTGCCAGCACCGGACTGGAACAAGAGACCCAGTACTTC. Translating it yields CASTGLEQETQYF. The V and J genes are TRBV2 and TRBJ2-5; D is perhaps TRBD2 (5 bases). Per germline, CDR1 SNHLY and CDR2 FYNNEI. The V gene lost 7 bases and the J gene lost 2 bases, with 11 bases spanning the gap. The CDR3 has 13 residues.

The chain joins TRBV28 to TRBJ1-1; 9 bases map to TRBD1. Germline V gene sequence: CDR1 MDHEN, CDR2 SYDVKM. This CDR3 is built from 14 residues. After removal of 4 bases from V and 1 base from J, the junction contained 1 base not matched to a gene. DNA for the CDR3: TGTGCCAGCAGTTCGGGACAGGGGAACACTGAAGCTTTCTTT. It is translated as CASSSGQGNTEAFF.

This clone was seen only a few times. The CDR3 DNA reads TGTGCCAGCGGTACAGGGAGCTCTGGGGCCAACGTCCTGACTTTC. Encoded protein: CASGTGSSGANVLTF. V is TRBV6-5 and J is TRBJ2-6, with TRBD1 as a possible D gene (6 bases). Germline V gene lookup returns CDR1 MNHEY and CDR2 SVGAGI. The V end lost 8 bases, the J end lost 0 bases, and 11 bases lay between the germline ends. The CDR3 length is 15 residues.